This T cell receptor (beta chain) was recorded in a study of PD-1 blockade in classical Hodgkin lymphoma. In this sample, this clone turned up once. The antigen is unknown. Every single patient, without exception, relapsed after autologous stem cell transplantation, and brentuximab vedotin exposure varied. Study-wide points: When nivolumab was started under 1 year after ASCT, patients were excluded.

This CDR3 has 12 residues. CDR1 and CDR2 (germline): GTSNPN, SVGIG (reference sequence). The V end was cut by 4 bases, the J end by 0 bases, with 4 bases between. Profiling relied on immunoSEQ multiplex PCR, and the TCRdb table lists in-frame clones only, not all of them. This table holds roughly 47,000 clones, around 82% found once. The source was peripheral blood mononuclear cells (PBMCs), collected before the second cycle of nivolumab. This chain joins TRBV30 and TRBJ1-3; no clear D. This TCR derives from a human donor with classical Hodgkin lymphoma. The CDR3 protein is CAWKASGNTIYF. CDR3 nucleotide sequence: TGTGCCTGGAAGGCCTCTGGAAACACCATATATTTT.